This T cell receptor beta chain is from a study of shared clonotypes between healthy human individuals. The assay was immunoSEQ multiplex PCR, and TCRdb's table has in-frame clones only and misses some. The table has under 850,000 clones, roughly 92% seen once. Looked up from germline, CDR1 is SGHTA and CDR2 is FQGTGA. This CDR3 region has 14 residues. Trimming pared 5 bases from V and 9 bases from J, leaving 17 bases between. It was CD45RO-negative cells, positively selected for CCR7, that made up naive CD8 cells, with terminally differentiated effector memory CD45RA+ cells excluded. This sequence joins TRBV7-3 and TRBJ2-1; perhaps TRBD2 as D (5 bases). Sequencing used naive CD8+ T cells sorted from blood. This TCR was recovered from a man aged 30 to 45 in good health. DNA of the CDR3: TGTGCCAGCAGCCCTCACGGGATGGTGGTTGAGCAGTTCTTC. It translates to CASSPHGMVVEQFF.